What follows are 29 T cell receptor beta chains derived from one specimen sequenced in a study of tumor-infiltrating lymphocytes in primary liver carcinoma. Synthesis of TCR beta cDNA was carried out from approximately 500 ng total RNA with a constant-region primer. ARM-PCR was slightly modified, and three nested multiplex PCR rounds with it gave rise to the TCR beta libraries. Two initial PCR rounds of ten to eleven cycles each paired TRBV1-TRBV30 forward primers with a C-beta reverse primer. TCRdb redid the calling of the multiplex PCR reads with MiXCR, one entry per CDR3 protein. Among about 100,000 distinct CDR3 sequences, just over 65% were seen once, and the ten largest hold around 30%. Each 20-30 mg portion of unsorted bulk tissue served as the source for co-extraction of RNA and DNA. Specimen: tumor-adjacent normal liver tissue. These receptor sequences come from a man aged 40-49 years with primary liver carcinoma and hepatitis B virus infection.

The J gene is TRBJ2-1, the V gene TRBV19; D ambiguous. V was pared by 5 bases and J by 0 bases, with 23 bases between. CDR1 LNHDA and CDR2 SQIVND come from the germline V gene (reference sequence). The length of the CDR3 is 19 residues. The CDR3 is CASSPHLTDLQSSYNEQFF. CDR3 nucleotides: TGTGCCAGTAGTCCCCATTTGACGGACCTCCAGAGCTCCTACAATGAGCAGTTCTTC.

This clonotype appeared once. V and J are TRBV11-2 and TRBJ2-2; D gene ambiguous. The CDR3 has 17 amino acids. Germline-derived CDR1 and CDR2 are SGHAT and FQNNGV. V lost 4 bases, J lost 1 base, and 16 bases lay in between. The CDR3: CASSWIGKALNTGELFF. For the CDR3, the DNA is TGTGCCAGCAGCTGGATTGGGAAAGCCTTGAACACCGGGGAGCTGTTTTTT.

The V call is TRBV9, the J call TRBJ2-7; 7 bases line up with TRBD1. This CDR3 has 12 residues. The trim removed 0 bases at V and 6 bases at J, leaving 0 bases unmatched. Germline V gene lookup returns CDR1 SGDLS and CDR2 YYNGEE. The CDR3 sequence is CASSVGDSEQYF. In nucleotides, the CDR3 is TGTGCCAGCAGCGTAGGGGACAGCGAGCAGTACTTC.

Comments on this clonotype: A read error may produce the germline difference seen at one junction end. The J gene is TRBJ2-5, the V gene TRBV29-1; D possibly corresponds to TRBD2 (6 bases). The CDR3 totals 13 residues. Germline-derived CDR1 and CDR2 are SQVTM and ANQGSEA. Written as DNA, the CDR3 is TGCAGCATTGAGGGACTTAACAAAAAGACCCTGTACTTC. Translation: CSIEGLNKKTLYF.

This clonotype occurred a few times. The chain carries TRBV7-9 and TRBJ1-2; 7 bases fit TRBD1. The CDR3 runs 15 residues. CDR1 is SEHNR, CDR2 FQNEAQ, per germline (reference sequence). V lost 1 base and J lost 4; bases outside the gene matches: 6. CDR3 sequence reads: CASSLGTGSAYGYTF. The CDR3 DNA reads TGTGCCAGCAGCTTAGGGACAGGCTCGGCCTATGGCTACACCTTC. Filled out from reference TRBV7-9 and TRBJ1-2, the complete variable domain reads DTGVSQNPRHKITKRGQNVTFRCDPISEHNRLYWYRQTLGQGPEFLTYFQNEAQLEKSRLLSDRFSAERPKGSFSTLEIQRTEQGDSAMYLCASSLGTGSAYGYTFGSGTRLTVV.

This clonotype has a count of ten or more. The chain employs TRBV29-1 and TRBJ2-5, with D possibly being TRBD1 (5 bases). V gave up 0 bases and J gave up 4 bases, with 15 bases separating them. CDR1 is SQVTM and CDR2 is ANQGSEA in the germline V gene. This CDR3 is built from 15 residues. CDR3 in amino acids: CSVEESQGNPETQYF. The CDR3, as DNA: TGCAGCGTTGAAGAGTCCCAGGGTAATCCAGAGACCCAGTACTTC.

This chain links TRBV6-5 with TRBJ2-2, with D possibly TRBD2 on 6 matching bases. Germline V gene sequence: CDR1 MNHEY, CDR2 SVGAGI. The CDR3 contains 16 residues. Deletions cut 0 bases from V and 5 bases from J, with 13 bases between. The CDR3 DNA sequence: TGTGCCAGCAGTTACTCGGACTACACGGGGACCGGGGAGCTGTTTTTT. This sequence encodes CASSYSDYTGTGELFF.

The J gene is TRBJ2-3, the V gene TRBV11-2, with D possibly being TRBD2 (6 bases). V lost 11 bases and J lost 15, with 30 bases in between. Germline-derived CDR1 and CDR2 are SGHAT and FQNNGV. CDR3 size: 14 residues. CDR3 loop: CAGGAREPADKRYF. CDR3 sequence (DNA): TGTGCCGGAGGGGCACGGGAGCCCGCAGATAAGCGCTATTTT.

This clonotype was picked up a small number of times. Since a much larger clone is just one base distant, this may be a read error. The chain links TRBV12-3 or TRBV12-4 to TRBJ2-1; the match to TRBD1 covers 10 bases. The CDR3 covers 14 residues. The trim removed 10 bases at V and 8 bases at J, leaving 11 bases unmatched. CDR3 DNA: TGTGCCAACAGCCCGGGACAGGGGATAGATGAGCAGTTCTTC. It codes for CANSPGQGIDEQFF.

This clonotype was counted only a few times. This may be a read error, as it is one base from a much larger clone. V usage is TRBV29-1 and J usage is TRBJ1-1; a weak D match, TRBD1 (5 bases). The CDR3 totals 12 residues. The germline V gene has CDR1 SQVTM and CDR2 ANQGSEA. Trimming cost V 7 bases and J 7 bases, with 16 bases left between them. The CDR3 DNA reads as TGCAGCGCCGGTACTCAGGGCCGTGAAGCTTTCTTT. Protein: CSAGTQGREAFF.

The chain joins TRBV10-3 to TRBJ2-2; D ambiguous. The germline gives CDR1 ENHRY, CDR2 SYGVKD. CDR3 size: 13 residues. V lost 10 bases and J 8 bases, leaving 17 bases between the germline ends. CDR3 region: CATGRPSTGELFF. The CDR3 DNA sequence: TGTGCCACCGGAAGGCCCTCCACTGGGGAGCTGTTTTTT.

On this clonotype itself: One end of the junction fails to match germline, which may point to a read error. CDR3 coding DNA: TGTGCCATCAGCCCCGAGTCTTCCTACGAGCATTACTTC. It codes for CAISPESSYEHYF. This chain joins TRBV11-1 and TRBJ2-7; no reliable D call. Per germline, CDR1 SGHAT and CDR2 FQDESV (reference sequence). The CDR3 length is 13 residues.

Notes on this clonotype: Germline and junction disagree at one end, which may indicate a read error. V and J are TRBV29-1 and TRBJ2-7; perhaps TRBD2 as D (7 bases). This CDR3 has 16 amino acids. Per germline, CDR1 SQVTM and CDR2 ANQGSEA. Written as DNA, the CDR3 is TGTAGCGTTGAAGATCAGGGGACTAACGGGAGCTACGAGCAGTACTTC. Protein product: CSVEDQGTNGSYEQYF.

This clonotype has at least ten counts. The chain has TRBV12-3 or TRBV12-4 and TRBJ1-5, with 8 bases aligning to TRBD1. With V trimmed by 6 bases and J by 4 bases, 5 bases remained unmatched. The CDR3 is 14 residues long. The chain's CDR3 is CASSATGGNQPQHF. DNA for the CDR3: TGTGCCAGCAGCGCAACAGGGGGAAATCAGCCCCAGCATTTT.

In this sample, this clonotype turned up a few times. The chain carries TRBV2 and TRBJ2-7; weak D call: TRBD1 (5 bases). Germline V gene data show CDR1 as SNHLY and CDR2 as FYNNEI. The CDR3 loop spans 15 amino acids. V was pared by 3 bases and J by 2 bases, with 14 bases between. CDR3 in amino acids: CASSDLGDVTYEQYF. The CDR3 DNA follows: TGTGCCAGCAGTGATTTAGGGGATGTCACCTACGAGCAGTACTTC.

Note on this clonotype: Since a much larger clone is just one base distant, this may be a read error. V usage is TRBV5-4 and J usage is TRBJ1-2, with 7 bases lining up with TRBD1. The CDR3 is 17 amino acids. Per germline, CDR1 SGHNT and CDR2 YYREEE (reference sequence). The DNA of the CDR3 is TGTGTCAGCAGCTTGGGGGGCATGGACAGGTTTAACTATGGCTACACCTTC. This codes for CVSSLGGMDRFNYGYTF.

The genes are TRBV7-8 and TRBJ2-7, with D perhaps matching TRBD1 or TRBD2 (5 bases each). The CDR3 has 16 residues. Germline CDR1 is SGHVS and CDR2 is FQNEAQ. Trimming took 0 bases from V and 3 from J, leaving 15 bases between them. The CDR3 coding sequence is TGTGCCAGCAGCTTAGCGCTGGAGAGGGGTGACTACGAGCAGTACTTC. Its protein is CASSLALERGDYEQYF.

Of note for this clonotype: A much larger clone lies a single base off, so this may be a read error. This chain connects TRBV11-2 to TRBJ2-1; TRBD1 matches at 7 bases. This CDR3 has 15 amino acids. The germline V gene encodes CDR1 SGHAT and CDR2 FQNNGV. The CDR3 DNA follows: TGCGCCAGCAGTGTTATGGGGACAGTCTACAATGAGCAGTTCTTC. It translates to CASSVMGTVYNEQFF.

The sample holds many counts of this clonotype. The V and J genes are TRBV12-3 or TRBV12-4 and TRBJ2-5; D may be TRBD2 (6 bases). Trimming cost V 1 base and J 1 base, with 10 bases left between them. The length of the CDR3 is 15 residues. CDR3 coding DNA: TGTGCCAGCAGTTTAGTAGGTAGCGGCCAAGAGACCCAGTACTTC. This sequence encodes CASSLVGSGQETQYF.

The chain uses TRBV11-2 and TRBJ2-1, with 9 positions matching TRBD2. V was pared by 7 bases and J by 4 bases, with 11 bases of the junction left unmatched. Germline V gives CDR1 SGHAT, CDR2 FQNNGV. The CDR3 totals 16 residues. The CDR3 region is CASNSGLAGEYNEQFF. The CDR3 nucleotides are TGTGCCAGCAACTCGGGATTAGCGGGAGAATACAATGAGCAGTTCTTC.

This clonotype was observed a handful of times. At one of its ends the junction is not consistent with the germline gene, which may arise from a read error. The genes are TRBV6-6 and TRBJ1-5; 12 bases map to TRBD1. Germline V CDR1 and CDR2: MNHNY, SVGAGI (reference sequence). The CDR3 spans 15 residues. CDR3 residues: CASSGGQGARQPQRF. Written as DNA, the CDR3 is TGTGCCAGCAGTGGGGGACAGGGGGCGCGTCAGCCCCAGCGATTT.

On this clonotype itself: One junction end does not reproduce the germline sequence, and a read error may be involved. This chain joins TRBV11-1 and TRBJ2-5; a possible D gene is TRBD2 (6 bases). The germline V gene encodes CDR1 SGHAT and CDR2 FQDESV (reference sequence). This CDR3 spans 19 amino acids. CDR3 sequence reads: CASSPPPGVRKDLQETLYF. CDR3 nucleotide sequence: TGTGCCAGCAGCCCGCCCCCGGGGGTCAGGAAGGACCTCCAAGAGACCCTGTACTTC.

By share of the sample, this clonotype is medium-sized. This chain uses TRBV11-1 with TRBJ1-6, with D possibly matching TRBD1 (6 bases). Germline-derived CDR1 and CDR2 are SGHAT and FQDESV (reference sequence). The CDR3 loop spans 14 amino acids. Trimming removed 5 bases at V and 5 bases at J, with 10 bases between. This chain's CDR3 is CASSRRGNNSPLHF. CDR3 coding DNA: TGTGCCAGCAGCCGCAGGGGAAATAATTCACCCCTCCACTTT.

This clonotype has just one count. At one end the junction does not follow the germline gene, possibly because of a read error. This chain joins TRBV29-1 and TRBJ2-1, with D possibly being TRBD1 (7 bases). Germline V lookup: CDR1 SQVTM, CDR2 ANQGSEA. The CDR3 has 12 residues. The CDR3 loop reads CSVRQGGNEQFF. CDR3 sequence (DNA): TGTAGCGTCCGACAGGGAGGCAATGAGCAGTTCTTC.

A word on this clonotype: This clone may be a read error of a much larger clone one base away. The chain links TRBV4-1 to TRBJ2-5; D is unclear. V gave up 4 bases and J gave up 6 bases, with 15 bases separating them. This CDR3 has 14 amino acids. Per germline, CDR1 MGHRA and CDR2 YSYEKL. The CDR3 sequence: CASSRVSSDKTQYF. The DNA of the CDR3 is TGCGCCAGCAGCCGAGTTTCCAGTGACAAGACCCAGTACTTC.

This chain joins TRBV6-6 and TRBJ2-7; 9 nucleotides agree with TRBD1. The CDR3 sequence is 14 residues long. V was clipped by 10 bases and J by 3 bases; unmatched bases: 10. From germline, CDR1 is MNHNY and CDR2 SVGAGI (reference sequence). The CDR3 DNA is TGTGCCATCAAAATGACGGGACAGGGCTACGAGCAGTACTTC. Amino acids: CAIKMTGQGYEQYF.

This clonotype showed up just once. Because the CDR3 is missing its conserved closing phenylalanine or tryptophan, this is likely a read error. J is TRBJ2-7 and V is TRBV12-3 or TRBV12-4; weak D call: TRBD2 (6 bases). CDR3 size: 17 residues. V was clipped by 4 bases and J by 4 bases, with 23 bases between them. The CDR3 loop reads CASSSEGAGGPIYEQYL. In DNA, the CDR3 is TGTGCCAGCAGTTCCGAGGGAGCAGGAGGGCCCATTTACGAGCAGTACTTA.

Turning to this clonotype: The junction shows a germline mismatch at one end, possibly a read error. The chain uses TRBV5-6 and TRBJ2-1; D may be TRBD2 (6 bases). The CDR3 is made up of 17 amino acids. Germline CDR1 is SGHDT and CDR2 is YYEEEE. The CDR3 DNA is TGTGCCTGCAGCTTCTATAGCGGAGCCAGGTCCTACAATGAGCAGTTCTTC. Translating gives CACSFYSGARSYNEQFF.

Regarding this clonotype: Possible read error: a much larger clone is one base away. The chain recombines TRBV5-6 with TRBJ2-1; D gene unclear. V lost 3 bases, J lost 0 bases, and 10 bases lay in between. Germline values: CDR1 SGHDT, CDR2 YYEEEE. This CDR3 is built from 15 residues. This CDR3 is CASSWWGNSYNEQFF. The CDR3 DNA reads TGTGCCAGCAGCTGGTGGGGTAACTCCTACAATGAGCAGTTCTTC.